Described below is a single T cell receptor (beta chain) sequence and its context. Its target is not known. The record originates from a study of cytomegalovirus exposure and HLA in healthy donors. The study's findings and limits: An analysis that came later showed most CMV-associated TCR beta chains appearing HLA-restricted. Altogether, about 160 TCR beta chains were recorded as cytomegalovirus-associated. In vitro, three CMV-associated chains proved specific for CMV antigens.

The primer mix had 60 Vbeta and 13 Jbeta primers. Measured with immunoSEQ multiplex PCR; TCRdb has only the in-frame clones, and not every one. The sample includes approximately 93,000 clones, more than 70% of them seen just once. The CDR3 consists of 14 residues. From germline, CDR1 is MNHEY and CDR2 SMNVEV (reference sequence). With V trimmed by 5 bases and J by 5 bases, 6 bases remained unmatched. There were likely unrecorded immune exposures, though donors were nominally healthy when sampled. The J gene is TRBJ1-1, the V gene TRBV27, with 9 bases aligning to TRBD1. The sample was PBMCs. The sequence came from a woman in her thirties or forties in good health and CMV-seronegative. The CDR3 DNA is TGTGCCAGCAGTAGACCGGGACAGGGAACTGAAGCTTTCTTT. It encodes CASSRPGQGTEAFF.